This T cell receptor beta chain was sequenced in a study of T cells in Graves' hyperthyroidism and ophthalmopathy. Study context: Blood was drawn when the patient was first diagnosed and still untreated.

The trim removed 2 bases at V and 9 bases at J, leaving 12 bases unmatched. Germline V gives CDR1 LGHDT, CDR2 YNNKEL (reference sequence). This CDR3 has 15 residues. Many counts were recorded for this clonotype. From RNA transcripts, TCR beta CDR3 regions were amplified. In the first-round RT-PCR of the TCR CDR3, the HTBI primer set was used. MiXCR, run by TCRdb on the multiplex PCR reads, gives a single entry per CDR3 protein. The table records around 720,000 distinct CDR3 sequences, about 35% of them present only once. Diagnostic decisions used clinical symptoms, serum thyroxine and TRAb, thyroid ultrasound and orbital computed tomography.

Material for sequencing was blood. The clonotype was recovered from a woman aged 40 to 50 with Graves' hyperthyroidism. The chain has TRBV3-1 and TRBJ2-7, with TRBD1 matching over 8 bases. This chain's CDR3 is CASSQNLAGGGVQYF. As DNA, the CDR3 is TGTGCCAGCAGCCAAAATTTGGCAGGGGGCGGCGTGCAGTACTTC.